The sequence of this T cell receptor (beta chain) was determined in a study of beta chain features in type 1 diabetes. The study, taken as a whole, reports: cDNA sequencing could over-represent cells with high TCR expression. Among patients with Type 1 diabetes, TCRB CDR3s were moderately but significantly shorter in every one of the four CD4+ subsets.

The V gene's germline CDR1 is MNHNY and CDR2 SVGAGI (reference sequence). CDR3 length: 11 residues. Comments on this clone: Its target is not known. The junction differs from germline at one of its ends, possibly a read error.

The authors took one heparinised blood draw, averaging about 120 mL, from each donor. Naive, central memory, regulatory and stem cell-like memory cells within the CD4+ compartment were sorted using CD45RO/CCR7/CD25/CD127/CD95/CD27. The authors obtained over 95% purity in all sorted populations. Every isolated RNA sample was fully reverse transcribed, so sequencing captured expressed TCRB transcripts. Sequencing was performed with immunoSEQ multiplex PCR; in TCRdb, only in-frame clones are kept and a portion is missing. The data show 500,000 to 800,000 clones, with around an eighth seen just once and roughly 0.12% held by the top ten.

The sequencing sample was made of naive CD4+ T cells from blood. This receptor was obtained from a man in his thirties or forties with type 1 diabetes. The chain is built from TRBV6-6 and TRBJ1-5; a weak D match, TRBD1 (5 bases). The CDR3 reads CASSSGGVNSF. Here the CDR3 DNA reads TGTGCCAGCAGTTCCGGGGGGGTAAACTCTTTT.